The source of this T cell receptor beta chain is a study of blood T cell repertoires in COVID-19. There are 14 residues in the CDR3. Deletions cut 1 base from V and 5 bases from J, with 9 bases between. Germline V gives CDR1 LGHDT, CDR2 YNNKEL (reference sequence). Study processing details: Cell counts per sample came from amplifying reference gene primers. Sequenced by immunoSEQ multiplex PCR; TCRdb stores in-frame clones only, minus some. V, J and clone size are taken as reported in that table, and D and trimming were inferred from the DNA itself. The data contain more than 150,000 clones, approximately 80% of them singletons.

The origin of this receptor is a man between 65 and 85 years old who had recovered from COVID-19. V gene TRBV3-1 (or the pseudogene TRBV3-2) combines with J gene TRBJ1-5, with D unresolved. The sample was peripheral blood. The CDR3, as DNA: TGTGCCAGCAGCCAAGGGAGAGATTATCAGCCCCAGCATTTT. This sequence encodes CASSQGRDYQPQHF.